This paragraph covers one T cell receptor beta chain sequence. Its antigen is not identified. Sequencing was performed with immunoSEQ multiplex PCR; in TCRdb, only in-frame clones are kept and a portion is missing. The table records approximately 350,000 clones, about 61% of them present only once. The sample originates from a study of cytotoxic CD8 clonotypes in ibrutinib-treated CLL. Study-wide results and caveats: The study found clonality rose at ibrutinib response, then fell toward baseline at progression. Circulating CD8+ T-cell counts were tracked by baseline clonality, which exceeded that of age-matched healthy donors. Public clonotypes were rare and shrank or held steady on treatment.

The CDR3 length is 13 residues. Germline V gene sequence: CDR1 SGDLS, CDR2 YYNGEE. V was clipped by 2 bases and J by 9 bases, with 14 bases between them. V usage is TRBV9 and J usage is TRBJ2-5, with D tentatively TRBD1 (6 bases). The receptor comes from a human donor with chronic lymphocytic leukemia. The sample was PBMCs, taken after 36 months of ibrutinib treatment. This CDR3 reads CASSVRTATAQYF. CDR3 sequence (DNA): TGTGCCAGCAGCGTCAGGACAGCCACGGCCCAGTACTTC.